This is a list of T cell receptor beta chains from one sample in a study of T cells in Graves' hyperthyroidism and ophthalmopathy. TCRdb redid the calling of the multiplex PCR reads with MiXCR, one entry per CDR3 protein. The sample carries approximately 500,000 distinct CDR3 sequences, 46% recorded once. Sequencing was done on a sample of peripheral blood or thyroid tissue (not recorded which). These receptors were collected from a woman aged 18-29 years with Graves' hyperthyroidism. The CDR3 runs from the conserved cysteine through the conserved F or W. A D gene is named only where the DNA matches it firmly. Clone size is shown for a subset of rows, as once, few, many or a class of expanded clone.

d_call,clone_size,j_call,v_call,cdr3_nt,cdr3_aa
.,many,TRBJ2-7,TRBV18,TGTGCCAGCTCACCACCCAACAGTTACGAGCAGTACTTC,CASSPPNSYEQYF
.,many,TRBJ2-5,TRBV11-2,TGTGCCAGCAGCATAGGGTTGGGAGAATGGAAAGAGACCCAGTACTTC,CASSIGLGEWKETQYF
.,.,TRBJ2-7,TRBV7-3,TGTGCCAGCAGCTTACACCTGGGCAGCAATGAGCAGTACTTC,CASSLHLGSNEQYF
.,.,TRBJ2-7,TRBV30,TGTGCCTGGACAGGGAGCCCCCCACTGCAGTACTTC,CAWTGSPPLQYF
TRBD2,many,TRBJ2-2,TRBV12-3/TRBV12-4,TGTGCCAGCAGTTTAAGTCTAGCGGGAGGGGGGAACACCGGGGAGCTGTTTTTT,CASSLSLAGGGNTGELFF
.,.,TRBJ2-2,TRBV6-1,TGTGCCAGCACCCGATTAACCGGGGAGCTGTTTTTT,CASTRLTGELFF
.,.,TRBJ1-1,TRBV29-1,TGCAGCGTTGTTAAGGGCTTGAACACTGAAGCTTTCTTT,CSVVKGLNTEAFF
.,few,TRBJ2-1,TRBV9,TGTGCCAGCAGCGTAGGTTCCGGGTTCGAGGAGCAGTTCTTC,CASSVGSGFEEQFF
.,.,TRBJ2-5,TRBV20-1,TGCAGTGCAGACGGGGGCAGGGAAGGAGGGACCCAGTACTTC,CSADGGREGGTQYF
.,.,TRBJ1-1,TRBV29-1,TGCAGCGCCAGCAGCCGAAGCCTTCAAGAGTACACTGAAGCTTTCTTT,CSASSRSLQEYTEAFF
.,many,TRBJ1-2,TRBV6-5,TGTGCCAGCAGCACCCGCACTAACTATGGCTACACCTTC,CASSTRTNYGYTF
.,.,TRBJ1-1,TRBV7-3,TGTGCCAGCAGCCCCAGATTACATGGGATGCGGGAGGTTGCCACTGAAGCTTTCTTT,CASSPRLHGMREVATEAFF
TRBD2,many,TRBJ2-7,TRBV12-3/TRBV12-4,TGTGCCAGCAGTCCGACTAGCGGGAGGACCTACGAGCAGTACTTC,CASSPTSGRTYEQYF
.,many,TRBJ2-5,TRBV20-1,TGCAGTGCTAGAGCGGCAGAGACCCAGTACTTC,CSARAAETQYF
.,many,TRBJ2-5,TRBV24-1,TGTGCCACCAGTGATTCCCCCCGAGGGGAGACCCAGTACTTC,CATSDSPRGETQYF
.,many,TRBJ1-5,TRBV29-1,TGCAGCGTAGGGGAGCATAGCAATCAGCCCCAGCATTTT,CSVGEHSNQPQHF
.,many,TRBJ1-2,TRBV19,TGTGCCAGTAGTAAACAACAGGGAAACTATGGCTACACCTTC,CASSKQQGNYGYTF
.,many,TRBJ2-7,TRBV2,TGTGCCAGCAGTGGTTCCGGGGGCAACACCTACGAGCAGTACTTC,CASSGSGGNTYEQYF
TRBD1,many,TRBJ1-2,TRBV20-1,TGCAGTGCGCCGGGACAGAACTATGGCTACACCTTC,CSAPGQNYGYTF
.,many,TRBJ2-2,TRBV19,TGTGCCAGTGTTAACAGGGAAAAATGGAACACCGGGGAGCTGTTTTTT,CASVNREKWNTGELFF
TRBD1,many,TRBJ1-2,TRBV3-1,TGTGCCAGCAGCCCCATGAGACAGGGTCGAATTGGCTACACCTTC,CASSPMRQGRIGYTF
.,once,TRBJ1-1,TRBV29-1,TGCAGCGTGTATCTAGCGGGAGTGTCGTCCGAAGCTTTCTTT,CSVYLAGVSSEAFF
TRBD1,many,TRBJ2-5,TRBV5-8,TGTGCCAGCAGCTTGTGGGACAGGGAACAAGAGACCCAGTACTTC,CASSLWDREQETQYF
TRBD2,.,TRBJ2-5,TRBV7-3,TGTGCCGCGGGAGGGCCGGGTGAGACCCAGTACTTC,CAAGGPGETQYF
.,many,TRBJ1-5,TRBV18,TGTGCCAGCTCACCTCAGCGGGGTCGGCCGTATCAGCCCCAGCATTTT,CASSPQRGRPYQPQHF
.,.,TRBJ1-1,TRBV30,TGTGCCTGGAGTGCTGTGGGTACTGAAGCTTTCTTT,CAWSAVGTEAFF
.,.,TRBJ2-1,TRBV4-3,TGCGCCAGCAGCCTGACCTGGGGTGAGCAGTTCTTC,CASSLTWGEQFF